Following are 21 T cell receptor beta chains from one sample sequenced in a study of cytomegalovirus exposure and HLA in healthy donors. A multiplex PCR was run with 60 Vbeta primers and 13 Jbeta primers. TCRdb's copy holds only in-frame clones and misses some; the assay was immunoSEQ multiplex PCR. The sample carries tens of thousands of clones, about four fifths recorded once. Input material: PBMCs. Source of these receptors: a man younger than 35 in good health and CMV-seronegative.

The V call is TRBV2, the J call TRBJ2-3; D might be TRBD2 (8 bases). The CDR3 has 15 residues. Trimming cost V 6 bases and J 2 bases, with 15 bases left between them. Germline V gene sequence: CDR1 SNHLY, CDR2 FYNNEI. In DNA form, the CDR3 reads TGTGCCAGCAGAACGGGAGGGGGCCCCACAGATACGCAGTATTTT. Translating it yields CASRTGGGPTDTQYF.

This chain connects TRBV27 to TRBJ1-6, with 7 bases lining up with TRBD1. Losses at the gene ends were 4 bases for V and 5 bases for J; bases not matched to a gene: 5. Germline V gene data show CDR1 as MNHEY and CDR2 as SMNVEV (reference sequence). The CDR3 is made up of 15 amino acids. CDR3 sequence reads: CASSSSGTDNSPLHF. CDR3 DNA: TGTGCCAGCAGTTCCTCCGGGACAGATAATTCACCCCTCCACTTT.

V gene TRBV4-1 combines with J gene TRBJ2-3; D gene ambiguous. The germline V gene has CDR1 MGHRA and CDR2 YSYEKL. Trimming removed 1 base at V and 6 bases at J, with 11 bases between. The CDR3 loop spans 14 amino acids. Here the CDR3 DNA reads TGCGCCAGCAGCCAAGGGGCCGGTCTCGATACGCAGTATTTT. Protein sequence: CASSQGAGLDTQYF.

V gene TRBV4-3 combines with J gene TRBJ2-3; TRBD1 matches at 8 bases. V shed 0 bases and J 5 bases; nucleotides not matched to a gene: 7. This CDR3 spans 16 amino acids. Germline V gene lookup returns CDR1 LGHNA and CDR2 YSLEER. CDR3 sequence reads: CASSQEGQGAGDTQYF. The CDR3 region has the DNA TGCGCCAGCAGCCAAGAGGGCCAGGGGGCGGGAGATACGCAGTATTTT.

In this sample, this clone turned up once. The chain has TRBV5-6 and TRBJ2-2, with 9 bases matching TRBD2. V lost 0 bases, J lost 5 bases, and 8 bases stayed unmatched. The CDR3 loop spans 17 amino acids. The germline CDR1 and CDR2 sequences are SGHDT and YYEEEE. The CDR3 sequence is CASSLAGSSGSTGELFF. The CDR3 nucleotides are TGTGCCAGCAGCTTGGCCGGAAGTAGCGGGAGTACCGGGGAGCTGTTTTTT. Together with reference TRBV5-6 and TRBJ2-2, the CDR3 gives the full variable domain: DAGVTQSPTHLIKTRGQQVTLRCSPKSGHDTVSWYQQALGQGPQFIFQYYEEEERQRGNFPDRFSGHQFPNYSSELNVNALLLGDSALYLCASSLAGSSGSTGELFFGEGSRLTVL.

The V and J genes are TRBV2 and TRBJ1-1, with 10 bases aligning to TRBD1. This CDR3 has 14 amino acids. Losses at the gene ends were 7 bases for V and 1 base for J; bases not matched to a gene: 3. Germline V gene lookup returns CDR1 SNHLY and CDR2 FYNNEI. CDR3 bases: TGTGCCAGCATGGACAGGGGGAGGAACACTGAAGCTTTCTTT. It encodes CASMDRGRNTEAFF.

J is TRBJ2-2 and V is TRBV29-1; tentative D call: TRBD1 (6 bases). The CDR3 covers 13 residues. Trimming left V 3 bases short and J 2 bases short, with 7 bases between. Germline CDR1 is SQVTM and CDR2 is ANQGSEA. The CDR3 region has the DNA TGCAGCGTTGACAGGGGAAACACCGGGGAGCTGTTTTTT. Translation gives CSVDRGNTGELFF.

V usage is TRBV30 and J usage is TRBJ2-3, with D possibly being TRBD2 (5 bases). Trimming took off 1 base at V and 8 bases at J, with 10 bases between the two ends. The CDR3 sequence is 12 residues long. In germline, CDR1 is GTSNPN, CDR2 SVGIG (reference sequence). The CDR3 protein is CAWSGGPGTQYF. CDR3 bases: TGTGCCTGGAGTGGAGGGCCCGGTACGCAGTATTTT.

The count of this clone is one. This chain connects TRBV10-3 to TRBJ2-1; 8 bases line up with TRBD2. The CDR3 runs to 19 residues. Trimming at V came to 6 bases and at J to 1 base, leaving 17 bases not matched to a gene. In germline, CDR1 is ENHRY, CDR2 SYGVKD. The CDR3 DNA sequence: TGTGCCATCAGGGATGACGGGACCAAAGCGGGGGTATCCTACAATGAGCAGTTCTTC. Its protein product is CAIRDDGTKAGVSYNEQFF.

The genes are TRBV11-2 and TRBJ2-1; 7 bases map to TRBD2. The CDR3 sequence is 16 residues long. The junction had 12 bases not matched to a gene; V was cut back by 5 bases and J by 5 bases. CDR1 SGHAT and CDR2 FQNNGV come from the germline V gene. Here the CDR3 reads CASSLFLAGVHNEQFF. CDR3 nucleotides: TGTGCCAGCAGCCTCTTTTTGGCGGGAGTACACAATGAGCAGTTCTTC. Together with reference TRBV11-2 and TRBJ2-1, the CDR3 gives the full variable domain: EAGVAQSPRYKIIEKRQSVAFWCNPISGHATLYWYQQILGQGPKLLIQFQNNGVVDDSQLPKDRFSAERLKGVDSTLKIQPAKLEDSAVYLCASSLFLAGVHNEQFFGPGTRLTVL.

The chain combines TRBV4-3 with TRBJ2-5; TRBD2 might be the D (6 bases). V lost 0 bases, J lost 1 base, and 15 bases lay in between. The germline CDR1 and CDR2 sequences are LGHNA and YSLEER. The CDR3 runs 17 residues. CDR3 protein: CASSQDAFRTIQETQYF. CDR3 in DNA: TGCGCCAGCAGCCAAGATGCATTTCGGACTATCCAAGAGACCCAGTACTTC.

V usage is TRBV29-1 and J usage is TRBJ1-2, with D maybe TRBD1 (5 bases). Germline CDR1 is SQVTM and CDR2 is ANQGSEA. This CDR3 has 11 amino acids. Trimming took off 5 bases at V and 4 bases at J, with 8 bases between the two ends. The CDR3 bases are TGCAGCGTTATCCAGGGCTATGGCTACACCTTC. This codes for CSVIQGYGYTF.

This clone was detected only a few times. This chain joins TRBV5-6 and TRBJ1-1; D gene ambiguous. Germline assignment: CDR1 SGHDT and CDR2 YYEEEE. CDR3 length equals 13 residues. Deletions cut 2 bases from V and 3 bases from J, with 8 bases between. This chain's CDR3 is CASSFSRYTEAFF. CDR3 nucleotides: TGTGCCAGCAGCTTTTCTAGGTACACTGAAGCTTTCTTT.

The chain carries TRBV6-7 and TRBJ2-5; no clear D. TRBV6-7 is identified as an open reading frame with a role that is uncertain. The CDR3 spans 13 residues. The V end lost 9 bases, the J end lost 4 bases, and 15 bases lay between the germline ends. The chain's CDR3 is CARKMVGGETQYF. The CDR3 region has the DNA TGTGCCAGAAAGATGGTCGGTGGAGAGACCCAGTACTTC.

The table lists this clone with a few counts. The chain uses TRBV6-1 and TRBJ2-7, with D possibly being TRBD1 (6 bases). Germline CDR1 reads MNHNS; CDR2 reads SASEGT. There are 14 residues in the CDR3. V gave up 10 bases and J gave up 2 bases, with 18 bases separating them. CDR3 region: CATGQTKYPYEQYF. The CDR3 coding sequence is TGTGCCACTGGACAGACAAAATATCCCTACGAGCAGTACTTC.

The chain is built from TRBV30 and TRBJ1-2, with 7 bases fitting TRBD1. Per germline, CDR1 GTSNPN and CDR2 SVGIG (reference sequence). Germline trimming cut 0 bases from V and 8 bases from J; bases unmatched to any gene: 18. This CDR3 spans 17 amino acids. The CDR3 protein is CAWSVSYSWDSYKGYTF. Here the CDR3 DNA reads TGTGCCTGGAGTGTTTCCTACTCCTGGGACAGCTATAAGGGCTACACCTTC.

This chain links TRBV28 with TRBJ2-7; tentative D call: TRBD2 (6 bases). The germline V gene encodes CDR1 MDHEN and CDR2 SYDVKM. Trimming cost V 7 bases and J 7 bases, with 20 bases left between them. The length of the CDR3 is 14 residues. CDR3 nucleotides: TGTGCCAGCACCCCGACGACGGTAGGGAGGGAGCAGTACTTC. This sequence encodes CASTPTTVGREQYF. Looking up the rest from reference TRBV28 and TRBJ2-7 gives the full variable domain: DVKVTQSSRYLVKRTGEKVFLECVQDMDHENMFWYRQDPGLGLRLIYFSYDVKMKEKGDIPEGYSVSREKKERFSLILESASTNQTSMYLCASTPTTVGREQYFGPGTRLTVT.

Note on this clone: A read error may account for a junction end that differs from germline. The gene calls are TRBV7-9 and TRBJ1-1; 7 bases map to TRBD1. This CDR3 contains 15 residues. The germline V gene encodes CDR1 SEHNR and CDR2 FQNEAQ (reference sequence). The CDR3 protein is CASSLTGQRNNEAFF. The CDR3, as DNA: TGTGCCAGCAGCTTAACGGGACAGCGAAACAATGAAGCTTTCTTT.

The chain combines TRBV10-2 with TRBJ2-7; D might be TRBD1 (6 bases). V was trimmed by 6 bases and J by 0 bases, leaving 12 bases between them. This CDR3 contains 14 residues. Germline values: CDR1 WSHSY, CDR2 SAAADI. The CDR3 spells CASSSSGDSYEQYF. The DNA for the CDR3 is TGCGCCAGCAGCAGCTCAGGGGACTCCTACGAGCAGTACTTC.

The chain combines TRBV27 with TRBJ2-2, with TRBD2 matching over 7 bases. V trimming: 3 bases; J trimming: 6 bases; junction bases outside the gene matches: 7. Germline lookup yields CDR1 MNHEY and CDR2 SMNVEV (reference sequence). This CDR3 is 15 amino acids long. CDR3 sequence reads: CASSFPRGGAGELFF. As DNA, the CDR3 is TGTGCCAGCAGTTTCCCCCGGGGAGGGGCCGGGGAGCTGTTTTTT.

V is TRBV5-5 and J is TRBJ2-5; 12 bases match TRBD1. The CDR3 sequence is 17 residues long. With V trimmed by 4 bases and J by 5 bases, 12 bases remained unmatched. Germline CDR1 reads SGHKS; CDR2 reads YYEKEE (reference sequence). CDR3 residues: CASSLRDRGRVDETQYF. CDR3 nucleotides: TGTGCCAGCAGCCTGCGGGACAGGGGGCGAGTGGATGAGACCCAGTACTTC. Filled out from reference TRBV5-5 and TRBJ2-5, the complete variable domain reads DAGVTQSPTHLIKTRGQQVTLRCSPISGHKSVSWYQQVLGQGPQFIFQYYEKEERGRGNFPDRFSARQFPNYSSELNVNALLLGDSALYLCASSLRDRGRVDETQYFGPGTRLLVL.